This TCR beta chain appears in the sequencing data of a study of cytomegalovirus exposure and HLA in healthy donors. Looking at the study overall: The approximately 720 first-cohort repertoires and the roughly 130 validation repertoires shared the same platform, a later analysis reported. Findings of the study overall: The classifier was said to identify cytomegalovirus status with high specificity and sensitivity. In vitro experiments confirmed that a few CMV-associated chains were specific for CMV antigens. Subsequent analysis of the approximately 120 validation repertoires found a tendency for first-cohort TCR clusters to co-occur.

Comments on this clone: Its target is not known.

Using immunoSEQ multiplex PCR, the repertoire was profiled, and TCRdb retains in-frame clones only, with some absent. The data hold 230,000 or so clones, with approximately 86% observed a single time. Germline V CDR1 and CDR2: LNHDA, SQIVND (reference sequence). Trimming stripped 10 bases from V and 6 bases from J, with 14 bases between. The CDR3 extends over 12 amino acids. This clonotype was sampled from a woman aged 18-35 years in good health and CMV-seronegative. V and J are TRBV19 and TRBJ2-3; TRBD2 is a possible D gene (5 bases). Material for sequencing was PBMCs. DNA for the CDR3: TGTGCCACTACCGAAACGGGGGATACGCAGTATTTT. Protein sequence: CATTETGDTQYF.